This T cell receptor beta chain was sequenced for a study of cytomegalovirus exposure and HLA in healthy donors. Across the study: An earlier analysis found 100 million or so unique TCR beta sequences from about 190 million T cells.

The PCR contained 60 Vbeta and 13 Jbeta primers. TCRdb's table, derived via immunoSEQ multiplex PCR, lists solely in-frame clones and lacks some. In the table there are 30,000 to 35,000 clones, roughly 84% of which are singletons. Details on this clone: Its antigen is not known.

This CDR3 is built from 14 residues. After removal of 8 bases from V and 6 bases from J, the junction contained 9 bases not matched to a gene. Per germline, CDR1 GTSNPN and CDR2 SVGIG (reference sequence). Study-wide findings and caveats: Cytomegalovirus association was assigned to about 150 TCR beta chains. Some segments of the V type, notably TRBV6-2 and TRBV6-3, were excluded as indistinguishable. The authors later found HLA-associated TCR beta chains more clonally expanded than equally common others.

The clonotype was recovered from a woman in her late teens or twenties in good health and CMV-seronegative. The chain carries TRBV30 and TRBJ1-6, with TRBD1 identical over 8 bases. The source material was PBMCs. The CDR3 here is CAATRQGLNSPLHF. The CDR3 DNA reads TGTGCCGCAACCCGACAGGGGCTTAATTCACCCCTCCACTTT. Looking up the rest from reference TRBV30 and TRBJ1-6 gives the full variable domain: SQTIHQWPATLVQPVGSPLSLECTVEGTSNPNLYWYRQAAGRGLQLLFYSVGIGQISSEVPQNLSASRPQDRQFILSSKKLLLSDSGFYLCAATRQGLNSPLHFGNGTRLTVT.